These 15 T cell receptor beta chains were all obtained from the same sample, sequenced in a study of blood T cell repertoires in COVID-19. The repertoire was sequenced with immunoSEQ multiplex PCR; TCRdb's copy has only in-frame clones and lacks some. The sample consists of 250,000 to 300,000 clones, around 90% of them appearing once. The sequenced material came from PBMCs or T cells enriched from blood (not recorded which). The receptors originated from a woman in her twenties or thirties who had recovered from COVID-19.

The chain recombines TRBV14 with TRBJ2-1; 11 bases agree with TRBD2. The CDR3 is 20 residues long. Germline CDR1 SGHDN, CDR2 FVKESK. V trimming: 1 base; J trimming: 4 bases; junction bases outside the gene matches: 15. CDR3 nucleotides: TGTGCCAGCAGCCAAGTCGGTGGTAGCGGGAGGGCGCAGGGGTACAATGAGCAGTTCTTC. Amino acid sequence: CASSQVGGSGRAQGYNEQFF.

The rearrangement uses TRBV28 and TRBJ1-5, with D maybe TRBD1 (6 bases). V was pared by 6 bases and J by 4 bases, with 13 bases between. This CDR3 region has 14 residues. Germline-derived CDR1 and CDR2 are MDHEN and SYDVKM. As DNA, the CDR3 is TGTGCCAGCAGCCAACAGGGCCAGAATCAGCCCCAGCATTTT. This sequence encodes CASSQQGQNQPQHF.

Concerning this clone: Within the sample, other DNA sequences also encode this same CDR3. The chain recombines TRBV30 with TRBJ1-1; 7 bases are shared with TRBD1. Losses at the gene ends were 3 bases for V and 0 bases for J; bases not matched to a gene: 1. The CDR3 contains 13 residues. CDR1 is GTSNPN, CDR2 SVGIG, per germline (reference sequence). CDR3 amino acids: CAWSGQVNTEAFF. The CDR3 bases are TGTGCCTGGAGCGGACAGGTGAACACTGAAGCTTTCTTT.

This chain connects TRBV9 to TRBJ2-1, with TRBD2 identical over 8 bases. This CDR3 has 16 amino acids. With V trimmed by 3 bases and J by 3 bases, 8 bases remained unmatched. Germline V CDR1 and CDR2: SGDLS, YYNGEE. This CDR3 reads CASSASGSGVYNEQFF. The CDR3 region has the DNA TGTGCCAGCAGCGCCTCGGGTAGCGGGGTCTACAATGAGCAGTTCTTC.

V usage is TRBV19 and J usage is TRBJ1-2, with D perhaps TRBD1 (5 bases). Germline CDR1 is LNHDA and CDR2 is SQIVND (reference sequence). V lost 9 bases and J lost 2, with 19 bases in between. The CDR3 covers 15 residues. The CDR3 nucleotides read TGTGCCAGCACATCAGTCCGGAACAGGAACTATGGCTACACCTTC. Translated, it gives CASTSVRNRNYGYTF.

V is TRBV3-1 (or the pseudogene TRBV3-2) and J is TRBJ1-5, with D possibly being TRBD1 (5 bases). Trimming cost V 1 base and J 11 bases, with 15 bases left between them. The CDR3 is 14 residues long. Germline V gene data show CDR1 as LGHDT and CDR2 as YNNKEL (reference sequence). DNA of the CDR3: TGTGCCAGCAGCCAAGGGGGGGAGGGAATAGCCCAGCATTTT. Its translation: CASSQGGEGIAQHF.

J is TRBJ2-3 and V is TRBV5-1, with 7 positions matching TRBD1. V was clipped by 5 bases and J by 4 bases; unmatched bases: 13. The CDR3 length is 16 residues. Germline V CDR1 and CDR2: SGHRS, YFSETQ. CDR3 sequence (DNA): TGCGCCAGCAGTGCAGGGGGACCCCCGGAGGCAGATACGCAGTATTTT. This translates into CASSAGGPPEADTQYF. Complete variable domain (other parts from reference TRBV5-1 and TRBJ2-3): KAGVTQTPRYLIKTRGQQVTLSCSPISGHRSVSWYQQTPGQGLQFLFEYFSETQRNKGNFPGRFSGRQFSNSRSEMNVSTLELGDSALYLCASSAGGPPEADTQYFGPGTRLTVL.

The chain joins TRBV19 to TRBJ2-5; 7 bases agree with TRBD1. The CDR3 contains 15 residues. V lost 5 bases to trimming and J lost 3 bases; unmatched junction nucleotides: 9. The germline CDR1 and CDR2 sequences are LNHDA and SQIVND (reference sequence). In nucleotides, the CDR3 is TGTGCCAGTAGTTCCCCCAGGGGGTTAGAAGAGACCCAGTACTTC. Translated: CASSSPRGLEETQYF.

This clone has only one observation. This sequence joins TRBV28 and TRBJ2-2; TRBD2 matches at 7 bases. The CDR3 contains 15 residues. After removal of 4 bases from V and 6 bases from J, the junction contained 8 bases not matched to a gene. The germline CDR1 and CDR2 sequences are MDHEN and SYDVKM. The CDR3 reads CASSSGLVGAGELFF. Here the CDR3 DNA reads TGTGCCAGCAGTTCCGGACTAGTTGGCGCCGGGGAGCTGTTTTTT. Full variable domain (rest looked up from reference TRBV28 and TRBJ2-2): DVKVTQSSRYLVKRTGEKVFLECVQDMDHENMFWYRQDPGLGLRLIYFSYDVKMKEKGDIPEGYSVSREKKERFSLILESASTNQTSMYLCASSSGLVGAGELFFGEGSRLTVL.

V and J are TRBV9 and TRBJ2-1; tentative D call: TRBD2 (6 bases). The V end was cut by 3 bases, the J end by 5 bases, with 18 bases between. CDR3 length equals 16 residues. Per the germline V gene, CDR1 is SGDLS and CDR2 is YYNGEE. CDR3 coding DNA: TGTGCCAGCAGCGCCGACCGGACTACTTGGAACAATGAGCAGTTCTTC. Translating gives CASSADRTTWNNEQFF. Looking up the rest from reference TRBV9 and TRBJ2-1 gives the full variable domain: DSGVTQTPKHLITATGQRVTLRCSPRSGDLSVYWYQQSLDQGLQFLIQYYNGEERAKGNILERFSAQQFPDLHSELNLSSLELGDSALYFCASSADRTTWNNEQFFGPGTRLTVL.

The V gene is TRBV4-3, the J gene TRBJ1-6, with D hard to call. The length of the CDR3 is 16 residues. V lost 2 bases and J 8 bases, leaving 16 bases between the germline ends. Germline V gives CDR1 LGHNA, CDR2 YSLEER. The chain's CDR3 is CASSQPGDGIDSPLHF. For the CDR3, the DNA is TGCGCCAGCAGCCAACCGGGTGACGGGATAGATTCACCCCTCCACTTT.

This chain joins TRBV9 and TRBJ2-1; D unclear. Trimming stripped 5 bases from V and 2 bases from J, with 14 bases between. Germline assignment: CDR1 SGDLS and CDR2 YYNGEE. CDR3 length equals 15 residues. Written as DNA, the CDR3 is TGTGCCAGCAGTGAAAACTTCCATACCTACAATGAGCAGTTCTTC. Its protein is CASSENFHTYNEQFF.

This CDR3 reads CASSDEPGGNTEAFF. In DNA, the CDR3 is TGTGCCAGCAGTGACGAGCCCGGGGGGAACACTGAAGCTTTCTTT. The rearrangement links TRBV6-4 to TRBJ1-1; a weak D match, TRBD1 (5 bases). The CDR3 has 15 amino acids. Trimming took 2 bases from V and 1 from J, leaving 11 bases between them. Germline V CDR1 and CDR2: MRHNA, SNTAGT.

This chain links TRBV6-2 or TRBV6-3 with TRBJ2-3; 10 bases fit TRBD2. From germline, CDR1 is MNHEY and CDR2 SVGEGT. Unmatched junction bases numbered 4, after V lost 4 bases and J lost 3 bases. This CDR3 spans 15 amino acids. In DNA form, the CDR3 reads TGTGCCAGCAGTTCCGGACTAGCGGAGACAGATACGCAGTATTTT. Its translation: CASSSGLAETDTQYF.

The rearrangement joins TRBV6-5 to TRBJ1-1; TRBD1 agrees at 7 bases. This CDR3 has 14 residues. Germline CDR1 is MNHEY and CDR2 is SVGAGI. V lost 6 bases and J lost 3; bases outside the gene matches: 7. CDR3 protein: CASRIRQGDTEAFF. CDR3 DNA sequence: TGTGCCAGCAGGATACGGCAGGGGGACACTGAAGCTTTCTTT.